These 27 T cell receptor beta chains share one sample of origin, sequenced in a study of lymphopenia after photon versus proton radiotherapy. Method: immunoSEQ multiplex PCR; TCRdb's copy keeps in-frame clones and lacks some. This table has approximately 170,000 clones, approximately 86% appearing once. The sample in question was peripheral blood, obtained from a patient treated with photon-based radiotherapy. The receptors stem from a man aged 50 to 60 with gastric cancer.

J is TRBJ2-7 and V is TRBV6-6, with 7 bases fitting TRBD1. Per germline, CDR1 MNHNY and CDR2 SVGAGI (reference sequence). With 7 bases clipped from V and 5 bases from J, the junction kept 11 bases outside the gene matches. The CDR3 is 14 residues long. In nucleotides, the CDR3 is TGTGCCAGCACCCCGACAGGGAGAATGAACGAGCAGTACTTC. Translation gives CASTPTGRMNEQYF.

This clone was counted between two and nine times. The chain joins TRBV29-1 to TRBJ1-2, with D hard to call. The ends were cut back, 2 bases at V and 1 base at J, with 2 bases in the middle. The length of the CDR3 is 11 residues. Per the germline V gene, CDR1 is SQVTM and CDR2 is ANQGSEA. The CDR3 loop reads CSVEYNYGYTF. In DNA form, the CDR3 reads TGCAGCGTTGAATATAACTATGGCTACACCTTC.

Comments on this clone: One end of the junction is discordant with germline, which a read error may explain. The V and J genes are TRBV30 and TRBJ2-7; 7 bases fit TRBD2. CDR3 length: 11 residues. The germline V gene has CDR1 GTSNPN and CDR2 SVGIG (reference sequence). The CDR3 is CAWSDTAGVSF. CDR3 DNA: TGTGCCTGGAGTGACACGGCGGGGGTGAGCTTC. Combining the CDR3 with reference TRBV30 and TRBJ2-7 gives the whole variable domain SQTIHQWPATLVQPVGSPLSLECTVEGTSNPNLYWYRQAAGRGLQLLFYSVGIGQISSEVPQNLSASRPQDRQFILSSKKLLLSDSGFYLCAWSDTAGVSFGPGTRLTVT.

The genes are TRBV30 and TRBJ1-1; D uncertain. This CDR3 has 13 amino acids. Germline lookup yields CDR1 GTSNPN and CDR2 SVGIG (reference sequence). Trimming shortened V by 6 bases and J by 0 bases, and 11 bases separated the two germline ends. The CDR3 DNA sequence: TGTGCCTGCAACGCGGGAATGAACACTGAAGCTTTCTTT. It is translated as CACNAGMNTEAFF.

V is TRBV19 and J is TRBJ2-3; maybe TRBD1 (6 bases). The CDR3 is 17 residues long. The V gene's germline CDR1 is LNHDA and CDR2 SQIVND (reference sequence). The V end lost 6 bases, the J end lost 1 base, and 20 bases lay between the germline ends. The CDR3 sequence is CASSQDKRGYGTDTQYF. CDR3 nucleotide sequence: TGTGCCAGTAGCCAAGACAAGAGGGGGTATGGCACAGATACGCAGTATTTT.

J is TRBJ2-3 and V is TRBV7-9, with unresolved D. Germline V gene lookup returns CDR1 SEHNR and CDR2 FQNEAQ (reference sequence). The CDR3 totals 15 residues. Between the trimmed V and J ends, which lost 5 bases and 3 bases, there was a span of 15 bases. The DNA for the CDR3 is TGTGCCAGCAGCCTAGACACCGCGGCGACAGATACGCAGTATTTT. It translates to CASSLDTAATDTQYF.

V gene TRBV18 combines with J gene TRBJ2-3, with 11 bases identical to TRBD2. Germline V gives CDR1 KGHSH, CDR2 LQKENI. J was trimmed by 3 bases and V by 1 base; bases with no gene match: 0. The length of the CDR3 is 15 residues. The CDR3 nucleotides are TGTGCCAGCTCACCACGGACTAGCGGGACAGATACGCAGTATTTT. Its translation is CASSPRTSGTDTQYF.

The DNA of the CDR3 is TGCAGCGTTGAAGCGGGCGGGAGGACCGAGCAGTACTTC. Its protein is CSVEAGGRTEQYF. The chain recombines TRBV29-1 with TRBJ2-7, with TRBD2 matching over 8 bases. Germline CDR1 reads SQVTM; CDR2 reads ANQGSEA. V dropped 1 base and J dropped 6; count of bases not matched to a gene: 5. This CDR3 contains 13 residues.

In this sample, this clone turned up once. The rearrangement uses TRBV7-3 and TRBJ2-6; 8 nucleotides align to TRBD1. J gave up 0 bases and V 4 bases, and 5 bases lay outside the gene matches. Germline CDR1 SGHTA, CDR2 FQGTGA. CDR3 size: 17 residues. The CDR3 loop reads CASSSTGASSGANVLTF. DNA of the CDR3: TGTGCCAGCAGCTCGACAGGGGCCAGCTCTGGGGCCAACGTCCTGACTTTC.

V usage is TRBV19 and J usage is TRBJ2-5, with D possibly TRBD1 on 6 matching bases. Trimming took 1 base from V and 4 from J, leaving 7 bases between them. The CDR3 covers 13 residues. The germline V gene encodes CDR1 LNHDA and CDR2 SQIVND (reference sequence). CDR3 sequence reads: CASSIVRGETQYF. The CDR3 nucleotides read TGTGCCAGTAGTATAGTCAGGGGAGAGACCCAGTACTTC.

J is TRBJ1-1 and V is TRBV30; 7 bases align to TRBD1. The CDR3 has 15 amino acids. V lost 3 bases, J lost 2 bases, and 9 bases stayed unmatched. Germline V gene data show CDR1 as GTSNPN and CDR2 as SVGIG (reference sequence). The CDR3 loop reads CAWRSATGVNTEAFF. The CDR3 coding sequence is TGTGCCTGGAGATCCGCCACAGGGGTCAACACTGAAGCTTTCTTT. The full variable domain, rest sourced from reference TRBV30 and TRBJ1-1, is SQTIHQWPATLVQPVGSPLSLECTVEGTSNPNLYWYRQAAGRGLQLLFYSVGIGQISSEVPQNLSASRPQDRQFILSSKKLLLSDSGFYLCAWRSATGVNTEAFFGQGTRLTVV.

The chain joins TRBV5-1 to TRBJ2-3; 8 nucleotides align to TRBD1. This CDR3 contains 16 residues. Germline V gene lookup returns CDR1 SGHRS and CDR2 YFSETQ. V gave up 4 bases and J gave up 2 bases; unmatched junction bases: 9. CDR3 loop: CASSPLTDRVTDTQYF. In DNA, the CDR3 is TGCGCCAGCAGCCCATTAACGGACAGGGTCACAGATACGCAGTATTTT. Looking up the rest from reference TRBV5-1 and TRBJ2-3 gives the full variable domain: KAGVTQTPRYLIKTRGQQVTLSCSPISGHRSVSWYQQTPGQGLQFLFEYFSETQRNKGNFPGRFSGRQFSNSRSEMNVSTLELGDSALYLCASSPLTDRVTDTQYFGPGTRLTVL.

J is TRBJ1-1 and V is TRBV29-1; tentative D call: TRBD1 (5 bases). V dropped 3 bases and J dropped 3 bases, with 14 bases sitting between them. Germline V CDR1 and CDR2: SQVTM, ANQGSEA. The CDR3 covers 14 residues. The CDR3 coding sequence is TGCAGCGTTGAGAATGAGGGGAGGGACACTGAAGCTTTCTTT. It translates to CSVENEGRDTEAFF.

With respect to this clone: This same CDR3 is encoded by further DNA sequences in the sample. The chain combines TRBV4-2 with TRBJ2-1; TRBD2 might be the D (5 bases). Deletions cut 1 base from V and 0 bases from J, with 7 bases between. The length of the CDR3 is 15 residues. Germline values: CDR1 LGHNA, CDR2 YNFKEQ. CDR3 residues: CASSQAGGSYNEQFF. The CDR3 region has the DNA TGTGCCAGCAGCCAAGCCGGAGGCTCCTACAATGAGCAGTTCTTC.

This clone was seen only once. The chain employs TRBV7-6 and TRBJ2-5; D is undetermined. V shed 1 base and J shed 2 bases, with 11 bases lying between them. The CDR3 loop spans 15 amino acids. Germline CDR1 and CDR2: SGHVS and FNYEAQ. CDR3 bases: TGTGCCAGCAGCTTAGAGGCTACCCGTCAAGAGACCCAGTACTTC. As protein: CASSLEATRQETQYF.

The CDR3 region is CASGRHLEKLFF. DNA for the CDR3: TGTGCCAGTGGGAGACACCTTGAAAAACTGTTTTTT. The chain uses TRBV19 and TRBJ1-4; the D is unclear. Trimming cost V 8 bases and J 7 bases, with 11 bases left between them. The germline V gene has CDR1 LNHDA and CDR2 SQIVND (reference sequence). The CDR3 is 12 residues long.

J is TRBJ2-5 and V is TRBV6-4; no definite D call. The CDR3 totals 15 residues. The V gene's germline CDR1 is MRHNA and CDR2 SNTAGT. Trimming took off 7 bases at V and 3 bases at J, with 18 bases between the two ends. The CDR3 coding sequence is TGTGCCAGCACGCTTCAAGTGCGTGGGAAAGAGACCCAGTACTTC. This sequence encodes CASTLQVRGKETQYF.

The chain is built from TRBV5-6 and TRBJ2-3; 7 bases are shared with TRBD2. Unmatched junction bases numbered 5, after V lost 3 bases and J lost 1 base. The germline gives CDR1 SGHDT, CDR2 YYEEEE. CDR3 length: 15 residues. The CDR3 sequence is CASSWRGGRTDTQYF. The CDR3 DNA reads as TGTGCCAGCAGCTGGCGCGGGGGACGCACAGATACGCAGTATTTT.

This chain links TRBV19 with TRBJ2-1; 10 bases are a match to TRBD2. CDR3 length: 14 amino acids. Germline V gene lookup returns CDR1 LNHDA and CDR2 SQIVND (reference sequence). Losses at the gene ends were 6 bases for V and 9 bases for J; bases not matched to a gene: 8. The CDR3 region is CASSSQAGGGEQFF. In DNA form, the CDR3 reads TGTGCCAGTAGCTCCCAAGCGGGAGGGGGTGAGCAGTTCTTC. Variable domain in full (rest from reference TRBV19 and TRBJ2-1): DGGITQSPKYLFRKEGQNVTLSCEQNLNHDAMYWYRQDPGQGLRLIYYSQIVNDFQKGDIAEGYSVSREKKESFPLTVTSAQKNPTAFYLCASSSQAGGGEQFFGPGTRLTVL.

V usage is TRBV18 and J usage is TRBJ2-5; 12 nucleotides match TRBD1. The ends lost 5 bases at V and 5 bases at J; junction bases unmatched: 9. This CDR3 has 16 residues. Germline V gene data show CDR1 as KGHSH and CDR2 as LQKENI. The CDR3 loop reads CASSSPGTGGRETQYF. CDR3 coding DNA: TGTGCCAGCTCATCGCCCGGGACAGGGGGCCGGGAGACCCAGTACTTC.

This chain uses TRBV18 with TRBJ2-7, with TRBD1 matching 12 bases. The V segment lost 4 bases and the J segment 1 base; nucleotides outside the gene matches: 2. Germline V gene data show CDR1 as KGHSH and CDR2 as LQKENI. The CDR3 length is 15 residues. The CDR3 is CASSRDRGRSYEQYF. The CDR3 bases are TGTGCCAGCTCACGGGACAGGGGGCGTTCCTACGAGCAGTACTTC.

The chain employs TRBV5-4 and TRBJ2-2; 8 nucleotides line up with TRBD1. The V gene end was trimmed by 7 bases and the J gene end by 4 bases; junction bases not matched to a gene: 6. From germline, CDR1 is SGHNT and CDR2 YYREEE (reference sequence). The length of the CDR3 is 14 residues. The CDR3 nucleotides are TGTGCCAGCGGGGGACAGGTTGGCACCGGGGAGCTGTTTTTT. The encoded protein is CASGGQVGTGELFF.

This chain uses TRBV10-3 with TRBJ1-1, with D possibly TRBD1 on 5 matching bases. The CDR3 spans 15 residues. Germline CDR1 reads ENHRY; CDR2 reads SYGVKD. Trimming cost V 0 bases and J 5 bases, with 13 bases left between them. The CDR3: CAISESQQGRTEAFF. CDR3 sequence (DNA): TGTGCCATCAGTGAGTCCCAGCAGGGCCGGACTGAAGCTTTCTTT.

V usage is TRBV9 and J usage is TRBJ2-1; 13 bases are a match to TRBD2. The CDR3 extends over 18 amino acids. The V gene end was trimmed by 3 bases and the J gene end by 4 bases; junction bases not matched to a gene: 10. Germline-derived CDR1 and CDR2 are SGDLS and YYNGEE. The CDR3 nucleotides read TGTGCCAGCAGCGCCCGACTAGCGGGAGGAGGGGTTTACAATGAGCAGTTCTTC. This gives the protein CASSARLAGGGVYNEQFF.

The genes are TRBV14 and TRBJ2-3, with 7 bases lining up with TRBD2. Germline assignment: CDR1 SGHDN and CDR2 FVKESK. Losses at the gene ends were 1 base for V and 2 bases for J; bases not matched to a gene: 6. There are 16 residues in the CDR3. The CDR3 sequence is CASSQVGAGVTDTQYF. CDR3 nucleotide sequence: TGTGCCAGCAGCCAAGTTGGGGCGGGAGTCACAGATACGCAGTATTTT.

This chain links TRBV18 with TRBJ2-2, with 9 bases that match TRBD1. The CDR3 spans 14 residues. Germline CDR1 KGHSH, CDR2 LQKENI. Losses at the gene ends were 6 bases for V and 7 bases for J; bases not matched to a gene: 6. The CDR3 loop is CASSAQGAGGELFF. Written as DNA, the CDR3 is TGTGCCAGCTCGGCACAGGGGGCCGGCGGGGAGCTGTTTTTT.

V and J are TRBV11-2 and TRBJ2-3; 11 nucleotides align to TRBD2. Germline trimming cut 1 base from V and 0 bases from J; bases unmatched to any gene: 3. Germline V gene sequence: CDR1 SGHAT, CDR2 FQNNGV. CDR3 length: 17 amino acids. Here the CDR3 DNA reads TGTGCCAGCAGCTTAGCACTAGCGGGAGCTAGCACAGATACGCAGTATTTT. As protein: CASSLALAGASTDTQYF.